This passage covers 32 T cell receptor beta chains from one sample sequenced in a study of stem cell transplantation in POMP-related autoinflammatory disease. Repertoires were generated with immunoSEQ multiplex PCR, while TCRdb's copy carries only in-frame clones and drops some. The sample consists of some 31,000 clones, around 88% of them appearing once. The sample was CD4+ T cells from PBMCs, taken before stem cell transplantation. These TCRs come from a human donor with POMP-related autoinflammation and immune dysregulation (PRAID).

The chain uses TRBV9 and TRBJ2-7; tentative D call: TRBD2 (6 bases). V lost 4 bases and J lost 0, with 11 bases in between. The CDR3 runs 14 residues. Per the germline V gene, CDR1 is SGDLS and CDR2 is YYNGEE. The CDR3 sequence is CASSLRDFSYEQYF. The DNA for the CDR3 is TGTGCCAGCAGCCTCCGGGACTTCTCCTACGAGCAGTACTTC. Based on the CDR3 plus reference TRBV9 and TRBJ2-7, the full variable domain is DSGVTQTPKHLITATGQRVTLRCSPRSGDLSVYWYQQSLDQGLQFLIQYYNGEERAKGNILERFSAQQFPDLHSELNLSSLELGDSALYFCASSLRDFSYEQYFGPGTRLTVT.

The J gene is TRBJ2-5, the V gene TRBV5-1, with D perhaps TRBD1 (6 bases). The CDR3 totals 14 residues. Trimming pared 4 bases from V and 3 bases from J, leaving 13 bases between. Germline V lookup: CDR1 SGHRS, CDR2 YFSETQ. CDR3 in amino acids: CASSTGTHKETQYF. CDR3 coding DNA: TGCGCCAGCAGCACCGGGACACACAAAGAGACCCAGTACTTC. The variable domain in full, completed from reference TRBV5-1 and TRBJ2-5, reads KAGVTQTPRYLIKTRGQQVTLSCSPISGHRSVSWYQQTPGQGLQFLFEYFSETQRNKGNFPGRFSGRQFSNSRSEMNVSTLELGDSALYLCASSTGTHKETQYFGPGTRLLVL.

V is TRBV5-5 and J is TRBJ1-5; D is perhaps TRBD1 (5 bases). The V and J ends lost 1 base and 7 bases respectively, with 9 bases between them. The germline V gene has CDR1 SGHKS and CDR2 YYEKEE (reference sequence). The CDR3 totals 13 residues. CDR3 loop: CASSLIGDQPQHF. In DNA, the CDR3 is TGTGCCAGCAGCTTGATAGGGGACCAGCCCCAGCATTTT.

The chain links TRBV27 to TRBJ1-5; unclear D gene. The CDR3 spans 16 residues. V lost 5 bases and J 4 bases, leaving 18 bases between the germline ends. Germline V lookup: CDR1 MNHEY, CDR2 SMNVEV (reference sequence). In nucleotides, the CDR3 is TGTGCCAGCAGTACGTACAGCAAAAGGGTTAATCAGCCCCAGCATTTT. Protein: CASSTYSKRVNQPQHF.

The chain joins TRBV7-3 to TRBJ2-7, with 8 bases that match TRBD1. Germline CDR1 and CDR2: SGHTA and FQGTGA. CDR3 length: 14 amino acids. Trimming took 5 bases from V and 0 from J; bases not matched to a gene: 3. The CDR3 sequence: CASSPGTGSYEQYF. In DNA form, the CDR3 reads TGTGCCAGCAGCCCCGGGACAGGCTCCTACGAGCAGTACTTC.

The chain carries TRBV11-1 and TRBJ2-1; TRBD2 aligns across 7 bases. Germline V CDR1 and CDR2: SGHAT, FQDESV (reference sequence). This CDR3 has 15 amino acids. The V and J ends lost 2 bases and 3 bases, in that order; junction bases with no gene match: 4. This CDR3 is CASSLIAGDYNEQFF. The CDR3, as DNA: TGTGCCAGCAGCTTAATCGCGGGGGACTACAATGAGCAGTTCTTC.

The V and J genes are TRBV29-1 and TRBJ2-1; 9 bases agree with TRBD1. The CDR3 totals 12 residues. Germline V lookup: CDR1 SQVTM, CDR2 ANQGSEA. With V trimmed by 5 bases and J by 6 bases, 2 bases remained unmatched. The CDR3 reads CSVRTGANEQFF. CDR3 DNA: TGCAGCGTTCGGACAGGGGCCAATGAGCAGTTCTTC.

This rearrangement joins TRBV4-2 to TRBJ2-4, with 8 positions matching TRBD2. V was pared by 0 bases and J by 6 bases, with 10 bases of the junction left unmatched. This CDR3 has 17 residues. Germline V gene lookup returns CDR1 LGHNA and CDR2 YNFKEQ. The CDR3 here is CASSQEDGRAGGNIQYF. The CDR3 coding sequence is TGTGCCAGCAGCCAAGAGGACGGGAGGGCCGGAGGAAACATTCAGTACTTC.

The V gene is TRBV5-4, the J gene TRBJ2-6, with D hard to call. CDR3 length: 17 residues. The germline V gene has CDR1 SGHNT and CDR2 YYREEE (reference sequence). The V gene lost 1 base and the J gene lost 0 bases, with 11 bases spanning the gap. CDR3 sequence (DNA): TGTGCCAGCAGCTTGTTGCAGGCGAGCTCTGGGGCCAACGTCCTGACTTTC. It encodes CASSLLQASSGANVLTF.

The chain joins TRBV6-5 to TRBJ2-7; 10 bases are shared with TRBD2. Unmatched junction bases numbered 4, after V lost 4 bases and J lost 4 bases. The CDR3 is 14 amino acids. The germline CDR1 and CDR2 sequences are MNHEY and SVGAGI. Here the CDR3 reads CASSFASGSYEQYF. As DNA, the CDR3 is TGTGCCAGCAGTTTCGCTAGCGGGAGTTACGAGCAGTACTTC.

The genes are TRBV6-1 and TRBJ2-3; 7 bases align to TRBD2. Looked up from germline, CDR1 is MNHNS and CDR2 is SASEGT. The V segment lost 1 base and the J segment 4 bases; nucleotides outside the gene matches: 5. This CDR3 has 15 amino acids. CDR3 nucleotide sequence: TGTGCCAGCAGTGAAGTTGGGGGGGTGGCAGATACGCAGTATTTT. This translates into CASSEVGGVADTQYF.

This chain uses TRBV5-1 with TRBJ1-2, with TRBD1 identical over 7 bases. The germline CDR1 and CDR2 sequences are SGHRS and YFSETQ. The CDR3 totals 14 residues. V lost 7 bases and J lost 6; bases outside the gene matches: 12. The CDR3 loop is CASGRQGGLDGYTF. CDR3 sequence (DNA): TGCGCCAGCGGACGACAGGGAGGGTTGGATGGCTACACCTTC.

The chain uses TRBV28 and TRBJ2-7; D remains unclear. CDR3 size: 14 residues. Germline V gene lookup returns CDR1 MDHEN and CDR2 SYDVKM. V was shortened by 1 base and J by 3 bases, with 10 bases between the two germline ends. For the CDR3, the DNA is TGTGCCAGCAGTTTATCAAGCGACTTCTACGAGCAGTACTTC. Translated: CASSLSSDFYEQYF.

The rearrangement uses TRBV2 and TRBJ1-5, with D unresolved. Germline assignment: CDR1 SNHLY and CDR2 FYNNEI. Trimming stripped 7 bases from V and 2 bases from J, with 15 bases between. The CDR3 sequence is 15 residues long. CDR3 coding DNA: TGTGCCAGCAACACTTATGGTTATCGCAATCAGCCCCAGCATTTT. Translating gives CASNTYGYRNQPQHF.

The rearrangement uses TRBV28 and TRBJ2-6, with 8 bases fitting TRBD1. Per the germline V gene, CDR1 is MDHEN and CDR2 is SYDVKM. Unmatched junction bases numbered 1, after V lost 4 bases and J lost 5 bases. The length of the CDR3 is 14 residues. In DNA form, the CDR3 reads TGTGCCAGCAGTTGGACAGGGAGGGCCAACGTCCTGACTTTC. This encodes CASSWTGRANVLTF.

V and J are TRBV12-5 and TRBJ2-3, with D tentatively TRBD1 or TRBD2 (6 bases each). The V end was cut by 7 bases, the J end by 3 bases, with 20 bases between. The CDR3 contains 16 residues. Germline CDR1 is LGHNT and CDR2 is FRNRAP. CDR3 in amino acids: CASAPKGVGRTDTQYF. The CDR3 DNA reads TGTGCTAGTGCCCCAAAGGGGGTGGGGAGGACAGATACGCAGTATTTT.

The gene calls are TRBV11-3 and TRBJ2-1, with D possibly matching TRBD2 (5 bases). This CDR3 region has 18 residues. V lost 7 bases to trimming and J lost 3 bases, with 25 bases between them. Germline lookup yields CDR1 SGHNT and CDR2 YENEEA. The CDR3 loop is CASTPGNSPDKFYNEQFF. The DNA for the CDR3 is TGTGCCAGCACCCCCGGGAACAGCCCAGACAAATTCTACAATGAGCAGTTCTTC.

V and J are TRBV5-1 and TRBJ1-4; D is ambiguous. CDR1 is SGHRS and CDR2 is YFSETQ in the germline V gene. The CDR3 sequence is 14 residues long. V lost 0 bases, J lost 5 bases, and 8 bases lay in between. In nucleotides, the CDR3 is TGCGCCAGCAGCTTGGGACTGCTCAATGAAAAACTGTTTTTT. Encoded protein: CASSLGLLNEKLFF.

V usage is TRBV10-3 and J usage is TRBJ2-7; D remains ambiguous. Germline CDR1 is ENHRY and CDR2 is SYGVKD. CDR3 size: 14 residues. The V and J ends lost 4 bases and 5 bases respectively, with 15 bases between them. The chain's CDR3 is CAISGIGSTDEQYF. The CDR3 nucleotides are TGTGCCATCAGTGGGATTGGGTCCACCGACGAGCAGTACTTC.

The CDR3 loop is CASSLGTGEAYEQYF. The CDR3 DNA sequence: TGCGCCAGCAGCTTAGGGACAGGGGAGGCCTACGAGCAGTACTTC. The V gene is TRBV5-1, the J gene TRBJ2-7; 10 bases are shared with TRBD1. Germline CDR1 is SGHRS and CDR2 is YFSETQ. CDR3 length equals 15 residues. Unmatched junction bases numbered 4, after V lost 2 bases and J lost 2 bases. The whole variable domain, filled in from reference TRBV5-1 and TRBJ2-7, reads KAGVTQTPRYLIKTRGQQVTLSCSPISGHRSVSWYQQTPGQGLQFLFEYFSETQRNKGNFPGRFSGRQFSNSRSEMNVSTLELGDSALYLCASSLGTGEAYEQYFGPGTRLTVT.

The V and J genes are TRBV30 and TRBJ2-5; TRBD2 is a possible D gene (6 bases). Trimming removed 0 bases at V and 4 bases at J, with 12 bases between. Germline CDR1 is GTSNPN and CDR2 is SVGIG (reference sequence). The CDR3 totals 14 residues. The CDR3, as DNA: TGTGCCTGGAGTGTACAAGGAGGGTCAGAGACCCAGTACTTC. This codes for CAWSVQGGSETQYF.

V and J are TRBV9 and TRBJ2-3, with D possibly called TRBD1 or TRBD2 (6 bases each). The germline gives CDR1 SGDLS, CDR2 YYNGEE. This CDR3 contains 16 residues. The V end was cut by 0 bases, the J end by 0 bases, with 11 bases between. This CDR3 reads CASSVEGGGSTDTQYF. CDR3 nucleotides: TGTGCCAGCAGCGTAGAGGGGGGCGGGAGCACAGATACGCAGTATTTT.

This rearrangement joins TRBV7-8 to TRBJ2-7; 7 positions match TRBD1. The CDR3 sequence is 14 residues long. Unmatched junction bases numbered 8, after V lost 7 bases and J lost 2 bases. Per germline, CDR1 SGHVS and CDR2 FQNEAQ. The CDR3 DNA reads TGTGCCAGCAATACGGACAGGAACGCCTACGAGCAGTACTTC. This translates into CASNTDRNAYEQYF.

V and J are TRBV5-4 and TRBJ1-1; TRBD1 aligns across 7 bases. Germline trimming cut 3 bases from V and 6 bases from J; bases unmatched to any gene: 5. The CDR3 loop spans 13 amino acids. The germline V gene encodes CDR1 SGHNT and CDR2 YYREEE (reference sequence). CDR3 nucleotide sequence: TGTGCCAGCAGCTACACAGGGGTTCCTGAAGCTTTCTTT. Its protein is CASSYTGVPEAFF.

V and J are TRBV7-9 and TRBJ2-1; 7 bases fit TRBD2. The CDR3 is 16 amino acids. Germline-derived CDR1 and CDR2 are SEHNR and FQNEAQ (reference sequence). The ends lost 0 bases at V and 7 bases at J; junction bases unmatched: 9. CDR3 region: CASSLAGGGFLNEQFF. Written as DNA, the CDR3 is TGTGCCAGCAGCTTAGCTGGCGGGGGTTTCCTAAATGAGCAGTTCTTC.

A few counts support this clone. The chain combines TRBV4-2 with TRBJ1-5; D unclear. The CDR3 loop spans 16 amino acids. Germline loops: CDR1 LGHNA, CDR2 YNFKEQ. V was cut by 1 base and J by 2 bases, with 12 bases left in between. The CDR3 region has the DNA TGTGCCAGCAGCCAAGCTGGGGAGGGTGGCAATCAGCCCCAGCATTTT. Translation gives CASSQAGEGGNQPQHF.

This sequence joins TRBV10-2 and TRBJ2-7; D may be TRBD1 or TRBD2 (5 bases each). The CDR3 has 14 residues. Trimming stripped 7 bases from V and 0 bases from J, with 13 bases between. The germline V gene has CDR1 WSHSY and CDR2 SAAADI. CDR3 DNA: TGCGCCAGCATGAGGGGACCGAGCTCCTACGAGCAGTACTTC. Translation gives CASMRGPSSYEQYF.

This clone was counted once. The chain joins TRBV7-2 to TRBJ2-1; TRBD2 agrees at 10 bases. V shed 5 bases, J shed 4 bases, and the junction held 5 bases outside the gene matches. Germline CDR1 and CDR2: SGHTA and FQGNSA. The CDR3 contains 15 residues. CDR3 DNA: TGTGCCAGCAGCCGCCCGGGACTAGCGTACAATGAGCAGTTCTTC. The encoded protein is CASSRPGLAYNEQFF.

The chain joins TRBV18 to TRBJ1-1; 7 positions match TRBD1. The junction had 9 bases not matched to a gene; V was cut back by 3 bases and J by 8 bases. This CDR3 has 14 residues. Germline-derived CDR1 and CDR2 are KGHSH and LQKENI. CDR3 residues: CASSPTQGVREAFF. The CDR3 region has the DNA TGTGCCAGCTCACCGACCCAGGGGGTAAGGGAAGCTTTCTTT.

The chain has TRBV5-6 and TRBJ2-4; D is unresolved. The CDR3 sequence is 15 residues long. CDR1 is SGHDT and CDR2 is YYEEEE in the germline V gene. Trimming shortened V by 0 bases and J by 2 bases, and 9 bases separated the two germline ends. CDR3 sequence reads: CASSLDRLTKNIQYF. CDR3 DNA: TGTGCCAGCAGCTTGGACCGATTAACCAAAAACATTCAGTACTTC.

There are a few counts of this clone. V is TRBV5-1 and J is TRBJ1-1, with TRBD1 matching 7 bases. The CDR3 runs to 15 residues. The V segment lost 0 bases and the J segment 5 bases; nucleotides outside the gene matches: 7. The germline V gene has CDR1 SGHRS and CDR2 YFSETQ. The CDR3 nucleotides read TGCGCCAGCAGCTTGGGTCACAGGGGCGATACTGAAGCTTTCTTT. Its translation is CASSLGHRGDTEAFF.

The chain couples TRBV15 to TRBJ2-3; the match to TRBD2 covers 7 bases. The germline CDR1 and CDR2 sequences are LNHNV and YYDKDF (reference sequence). V shed 0 bases, J shed 0 bases, and the junction held 6 bases outside the gene matches. The CDR3 spans 17 residues. The CDR3 DNA follows: TGTGCCACCAGCAGAGATGGGCGGGGGACTAGCACAGATACGCAGTATTTT. Residues: CATSRDGRGTSTDTQYF.